This T cell receptor (beta chain) emerged from a study of spatial heterogeneity in lung cancer. This clonotype was picked up a small number of times. Each CDR3 protein gets one entry after TCRdb re-called the 5' RACE reads with MiXCR. The sample contains roughly 99,000 distinct CDR3 sequences, 19% of which appear only once. Time point specified: blood at routine non-recurrence follow-up after resection. The sequenced material consisted of unsorted whole RNA from tumor, nontumor lung or frozen PBMC. The V gene's germline CDR1 is SGDLS and CDR2 YYNGEE. Trimming shortened V by 0 bases and J by 0 bases, and 10 bases separated the two germline ends. CDR3 length: 15 residues.

This chain connects TRBV9 to TRBJ2-7; D gene unclear. The source is a male donor with early-stage non-small cell lung cancer. The sequencing here drew on PBMCs, taken at follow-up. For the CDR3, the DNA is TGTGCCAGCAGCGTAGGAGCCTTAAGCTCCTACGAGCAGTACTTC. Translated: CASSVGALSSYEQYF. The whole variable domain, filled in from reference TRBV9 and TRBJ2-7, reads DSGVTQTPKHLITATGQRVTLRCSPRSGDLSVYWYQQSLDQGLQFLIQYYNGEERAKGNILERFSAQQFPDLHSELNLSSLELGDSALYFCASSVGALSSYEQYFGPGTRLTVT.